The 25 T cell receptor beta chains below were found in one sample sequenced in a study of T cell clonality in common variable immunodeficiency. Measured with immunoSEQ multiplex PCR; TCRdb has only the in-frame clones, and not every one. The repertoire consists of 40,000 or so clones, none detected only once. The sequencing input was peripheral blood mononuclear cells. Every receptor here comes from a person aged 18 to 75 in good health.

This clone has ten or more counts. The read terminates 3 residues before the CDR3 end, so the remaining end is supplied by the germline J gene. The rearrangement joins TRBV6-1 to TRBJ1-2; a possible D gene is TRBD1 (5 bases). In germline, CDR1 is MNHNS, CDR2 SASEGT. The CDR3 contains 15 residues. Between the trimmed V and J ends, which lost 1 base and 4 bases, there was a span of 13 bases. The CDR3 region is CASSEGGGRVYGYTF. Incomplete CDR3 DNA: TGTGCCAGCAGTGAAGGGGGCGGCCGCGTCTATGGC.

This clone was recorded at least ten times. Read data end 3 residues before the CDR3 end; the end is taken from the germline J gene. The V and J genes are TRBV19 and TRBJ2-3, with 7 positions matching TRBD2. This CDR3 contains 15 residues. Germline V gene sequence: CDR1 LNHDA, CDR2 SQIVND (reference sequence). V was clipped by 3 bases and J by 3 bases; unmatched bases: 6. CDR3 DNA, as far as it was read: TGTGCCAGTAGTATCATGCGCGGGAGTACAGATACG. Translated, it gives CASSIMRGSTDT. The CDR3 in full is CASSIMRGSTDTQYF.

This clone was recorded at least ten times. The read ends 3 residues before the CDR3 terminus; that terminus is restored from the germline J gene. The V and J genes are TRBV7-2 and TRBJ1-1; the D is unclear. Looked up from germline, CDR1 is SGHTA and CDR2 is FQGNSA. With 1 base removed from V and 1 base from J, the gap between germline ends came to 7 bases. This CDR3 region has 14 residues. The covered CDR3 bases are TGTGCCAGCAGCTTAGACAGCCGGAACACTGAA. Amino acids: CASSLDSRNTE. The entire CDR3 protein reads CASSLDSRNTEAFF. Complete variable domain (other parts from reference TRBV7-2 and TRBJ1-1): GAGVSQSPSNKVTEKGKDVELRCDPISGHTALYWYRQSLGQGLEFLIYFQGNSAPDKSGLPSDRFSAERTGGSVSTLTIQRTQQEDSAVYLCASSLDSRNTEAFFGQGTRLTVV.

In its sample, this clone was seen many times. CDR3 in amino acids: CASSTGTANEQYF. Incomplete CDR3 DNA: TGTGCCAGCAGCACGGGGACTGCCAACGAG. This chain joins TRBV5-4 and TRBJ2-7; TRBD2 might be the D (6 bases). The CDR3 extends 3 residues past the end of the read, so its final part is completed from the germline J gene. Germline V gene lookup returns CDR1 SGHNT and CDR2 YYREEE (reference sequence). This CDR3 is built from 13 residues. V was clipped by 4 bases and J by 5 bases, with 13 bases between them.

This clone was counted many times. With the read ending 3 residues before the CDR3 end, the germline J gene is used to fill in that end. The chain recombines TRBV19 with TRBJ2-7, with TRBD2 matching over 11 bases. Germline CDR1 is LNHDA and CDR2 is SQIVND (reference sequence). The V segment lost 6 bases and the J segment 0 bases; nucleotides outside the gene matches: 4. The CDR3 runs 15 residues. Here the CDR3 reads CASRLTSGSSYEQYF. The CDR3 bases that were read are TGTGCCAGTAGGCTTACTAGCGGGAGCTCCTACGAG.

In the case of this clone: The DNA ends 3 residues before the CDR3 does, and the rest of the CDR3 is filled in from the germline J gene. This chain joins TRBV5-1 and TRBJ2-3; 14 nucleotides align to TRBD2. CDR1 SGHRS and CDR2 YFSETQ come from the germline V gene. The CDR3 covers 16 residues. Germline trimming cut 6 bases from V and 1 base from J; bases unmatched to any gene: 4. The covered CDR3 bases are TGCGCCAGCAACCCGGGACTAGCGGGGGGCACAGATACG. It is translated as CASNPGLAGGTDT. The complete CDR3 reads CASNPGLAGGTDTQYF.

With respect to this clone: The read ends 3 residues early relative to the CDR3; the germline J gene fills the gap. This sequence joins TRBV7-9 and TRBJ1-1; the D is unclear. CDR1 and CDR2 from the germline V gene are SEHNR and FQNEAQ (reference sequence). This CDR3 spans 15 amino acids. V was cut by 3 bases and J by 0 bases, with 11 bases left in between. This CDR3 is CASSFRSSLNTEAFF. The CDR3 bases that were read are TGTGCCAGCAGCTTCAGGTCCTCCCTGAACACTGAA. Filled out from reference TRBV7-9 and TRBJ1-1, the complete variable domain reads DTGVSQNPRHKITKRGQNVTFRCDPISEHNRLYWYRQTLGQGPEFLTYFQNEAQLEKSRLLSDRFSAERPKGSFSTLEIQRTEQGDSAMYLCASSFRSSLNTEAFFGQGTRLTVV.

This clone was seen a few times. Here the CDR3 reads CSANGGAVSPLHF. The DNA read from the CDR3 is TGCAGTGCTAACGGGGGGGCGGTTTCACCC. The rearrangement uses TRBV20-1 and TRBJ1-6; weak D call: TRBD1 (6 bases). The CDR3 end falls 3 residues outside the read, so it is completed with the germline J gene. CDR1 DFQATT and CDR2 SNEGSKA come from the germline V gene (reference sequence). This CDR3 has 13 residues. V was clipped by 4 bases and J by 9 bases, with 13 bases between them.

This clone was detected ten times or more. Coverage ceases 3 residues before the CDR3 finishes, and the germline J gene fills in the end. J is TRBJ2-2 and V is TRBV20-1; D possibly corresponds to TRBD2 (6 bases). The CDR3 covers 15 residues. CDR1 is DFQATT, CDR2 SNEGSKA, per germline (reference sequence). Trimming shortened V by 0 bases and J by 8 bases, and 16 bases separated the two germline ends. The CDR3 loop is CSARDRITGEGELFF. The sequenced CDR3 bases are TGCAGTGCTAGAGATCGGATAACGGGGGAGGGGGAG.

The sequenced part of the CDR3 DNA is TGTGCCAGCAGCTCCCACCGCCAGGGGGTCTACGAG. This codes for CASSSHRQGVYE. From start to end, the CDR3 is CASSSHRQGVYEQYF. The chain is built from TRBV11-2 and TRBJ2-7; 7 positions agree with TRBD1. The read ends 3 residues early relative to the CDR3; the germline J gene fills the gap. CDR3 length equals 15 residues. Looked up from germline, CDR1 is SGHAT and CDR2 is FQNNGV. V shed 4 bases, J shed 3 bases, and the junction held 9 bases outside the gene matches.

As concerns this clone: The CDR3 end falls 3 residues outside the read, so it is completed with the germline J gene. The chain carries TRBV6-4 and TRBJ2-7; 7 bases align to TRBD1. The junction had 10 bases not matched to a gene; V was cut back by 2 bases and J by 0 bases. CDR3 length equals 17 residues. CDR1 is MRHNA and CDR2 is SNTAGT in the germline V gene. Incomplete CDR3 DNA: TGTGCCAGCAGTGACCGTCGACAGGGCCTACACTCCTACGAG. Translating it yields CASSDRRQGLHSYE. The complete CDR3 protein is CASSDRRQGLHSYEQYF.

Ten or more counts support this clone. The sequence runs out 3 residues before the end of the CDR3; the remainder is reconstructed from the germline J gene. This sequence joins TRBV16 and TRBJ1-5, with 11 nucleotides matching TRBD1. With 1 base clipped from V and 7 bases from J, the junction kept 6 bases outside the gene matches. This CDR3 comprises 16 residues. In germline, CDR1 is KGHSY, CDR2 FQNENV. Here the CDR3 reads CASSQFGDRGTQPQHF. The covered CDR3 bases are TGTGCCAGCAGCCAATTCGGGGACAGGGGGACGCAGCCC.

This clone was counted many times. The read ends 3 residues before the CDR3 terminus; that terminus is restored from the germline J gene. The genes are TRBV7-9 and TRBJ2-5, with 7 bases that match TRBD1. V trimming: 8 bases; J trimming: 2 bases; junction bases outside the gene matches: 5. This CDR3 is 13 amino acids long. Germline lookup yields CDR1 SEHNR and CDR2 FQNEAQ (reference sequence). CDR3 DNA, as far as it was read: TGTGCCAGCCATGGGGACAGACAAGAGACC. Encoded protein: CASHGDRQET. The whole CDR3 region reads CASHGDRQETQYF.

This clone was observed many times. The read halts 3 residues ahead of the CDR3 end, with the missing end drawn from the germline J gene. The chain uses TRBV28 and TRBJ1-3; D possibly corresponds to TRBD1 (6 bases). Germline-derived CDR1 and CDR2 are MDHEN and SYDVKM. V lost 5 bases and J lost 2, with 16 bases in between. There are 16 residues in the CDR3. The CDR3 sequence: CASSTQPTGTGNTIYF. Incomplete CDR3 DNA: TGTGCCAGCAGTACCCAGCCCACAGGGACTGGAAACACC.

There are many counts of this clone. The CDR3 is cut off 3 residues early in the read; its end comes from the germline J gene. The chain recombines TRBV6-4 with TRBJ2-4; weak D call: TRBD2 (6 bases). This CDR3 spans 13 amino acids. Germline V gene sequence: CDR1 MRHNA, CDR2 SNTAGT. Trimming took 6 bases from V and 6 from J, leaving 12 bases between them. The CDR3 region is CASREAGTNIQYF. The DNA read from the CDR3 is TGTGCCAGCAGGGAGGCGGGAACAAACATT.

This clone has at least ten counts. The sequenced CDR3 bases are TGCAGTGCGGGGATGGGACAGGGACCTTATAGCAATCAGCCC. Its protein is CSAGMGQGPYSNQP. The whole CDR3 region reads CSAGMGQGPYSNQPQHF. J is TRBJ1-5 and V is TRBV20-1, with 9 nucleotides matching TRBD1. The CDR3 is cut off 3 residues early in the read; its end comes from the germline J gene. This CDR3 is built from 17 residues. Germline-derived CDR1 and CDR2 are DFQATT and SNEGSKA (reference sequence). J was trimmed by 0 bases and V by 6 bases; bases with no gene match: 12.

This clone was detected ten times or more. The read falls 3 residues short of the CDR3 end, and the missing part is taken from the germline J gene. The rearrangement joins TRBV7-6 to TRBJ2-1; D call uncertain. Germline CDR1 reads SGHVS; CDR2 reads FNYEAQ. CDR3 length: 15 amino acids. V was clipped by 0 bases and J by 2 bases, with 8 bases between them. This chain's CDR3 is CASSLAPSTYNEQFF. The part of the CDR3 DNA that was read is TGTGCCAGCAGCTTAGCACCCTCTACCTACAATGAG.

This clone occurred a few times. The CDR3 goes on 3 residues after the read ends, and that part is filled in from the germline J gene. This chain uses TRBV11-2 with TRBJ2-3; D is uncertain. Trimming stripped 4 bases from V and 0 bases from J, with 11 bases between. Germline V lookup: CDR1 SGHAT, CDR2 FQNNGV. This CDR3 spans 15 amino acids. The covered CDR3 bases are TGTGCCAGCAGCTCTCCGACAAAAAGCACAGATACG. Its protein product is CASSSPTKSTDT. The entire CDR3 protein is CASSSPTKSTDTQYF. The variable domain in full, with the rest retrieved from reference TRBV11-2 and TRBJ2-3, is EAGVAQSPRYKIIEKRQSVAFWCNPISGHATLYWYQQILGQGPKLLIQFQNNGVVDDSQLPKDRFSAERLKGVDSTLKIQPAKLEDSAVYLCASSSPTKSTDTQYFGPGTRLTVL.

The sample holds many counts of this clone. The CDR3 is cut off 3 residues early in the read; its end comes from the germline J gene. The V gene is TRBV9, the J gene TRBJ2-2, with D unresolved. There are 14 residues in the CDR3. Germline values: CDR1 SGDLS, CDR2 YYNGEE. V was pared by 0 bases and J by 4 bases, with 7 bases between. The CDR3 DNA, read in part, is TGTGCCAGCAGCGTAGTCTCCAGCACCGGGGAG. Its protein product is CASSVVSSTGE. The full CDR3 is CASSVVSSTGELFF.

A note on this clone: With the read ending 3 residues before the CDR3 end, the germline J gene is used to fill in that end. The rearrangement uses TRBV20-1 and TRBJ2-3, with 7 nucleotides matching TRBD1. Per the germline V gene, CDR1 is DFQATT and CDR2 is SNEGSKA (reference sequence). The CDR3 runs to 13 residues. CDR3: CSAWDSYQETQYF. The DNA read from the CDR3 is TGCAGTGCTTGGGACAGCTATCAAGAGACG.

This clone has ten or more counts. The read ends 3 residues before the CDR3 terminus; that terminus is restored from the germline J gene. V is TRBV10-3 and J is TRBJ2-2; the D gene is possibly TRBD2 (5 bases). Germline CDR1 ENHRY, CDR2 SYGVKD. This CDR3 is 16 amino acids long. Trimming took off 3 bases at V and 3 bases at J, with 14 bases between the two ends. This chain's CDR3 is CAISDRGFEDTGELFF. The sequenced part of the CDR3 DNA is TGTGCCATCAGTGATCGGGGATTCGAGGACACCGGGGAG.

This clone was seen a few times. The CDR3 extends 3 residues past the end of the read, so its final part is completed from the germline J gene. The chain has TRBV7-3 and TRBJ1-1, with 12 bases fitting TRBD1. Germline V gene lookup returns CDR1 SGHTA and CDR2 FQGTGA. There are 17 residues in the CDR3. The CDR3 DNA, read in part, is TGTGCCAGCAGCTCCGTTTGGGGACAGGGGGCAGGGGAGACC. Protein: CASSSVWGQGAGET. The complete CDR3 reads CASSSVWGQGAGETAFF.

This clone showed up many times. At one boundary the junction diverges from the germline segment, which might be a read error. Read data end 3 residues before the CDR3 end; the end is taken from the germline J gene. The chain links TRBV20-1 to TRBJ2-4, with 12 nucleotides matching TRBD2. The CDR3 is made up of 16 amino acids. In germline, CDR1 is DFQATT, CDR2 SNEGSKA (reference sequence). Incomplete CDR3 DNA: TGCAGTGCGAGAGTCCTAGCGGGGGGGCCCCAAGAGACT. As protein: CSARVLAGGPQET. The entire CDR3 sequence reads CSARVLAGGPQETQYF.

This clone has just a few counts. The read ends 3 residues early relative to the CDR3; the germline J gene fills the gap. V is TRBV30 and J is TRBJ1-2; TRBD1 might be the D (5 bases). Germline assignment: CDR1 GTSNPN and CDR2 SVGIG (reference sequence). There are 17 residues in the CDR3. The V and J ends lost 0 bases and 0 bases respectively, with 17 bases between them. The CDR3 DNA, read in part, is TGTGCCTGGAGTGTAGTATGGTGTGGGGGGGCTAACTATGGC. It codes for CAWSVVWCGGANYG. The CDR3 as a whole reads CAWSVVWCGGANYGYTF.

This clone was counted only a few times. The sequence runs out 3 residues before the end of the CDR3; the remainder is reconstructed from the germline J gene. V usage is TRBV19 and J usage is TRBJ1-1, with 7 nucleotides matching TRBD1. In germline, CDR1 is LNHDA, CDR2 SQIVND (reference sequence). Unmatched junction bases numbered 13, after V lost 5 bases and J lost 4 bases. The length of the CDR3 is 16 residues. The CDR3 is CASSPQGGREITEAFF. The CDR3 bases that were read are TGTGCCAGTAGTCCCCAGGGGGGCAGGGAAATCACTGAA.